This TCR beta chain comes out of a study of identical twins. This clonotype has a count of ten or more. This CDR3 contains 15 residues. Trimming cost V 0 bases and J 9 bases; bases outside gene matches: 8. Germline V gene lookup returns CDR1 ENHRY and CDR2 SYGVKD. Each CDR3 protein gets one entry after TCRdb re-called the 5' RACE reads with MiXCR. The data show over 600,000 distinct CDR3 sequences, about 20% seen once. The sample was also reused in another study, on T cells expressing NK-cell markers.

Sequenced material: PBMCs. The genes are TRBV10-3 and TRBJ2-1, with 7 bases aligning to TRBD2. The sequence came from a woman younger than 35 in good health. The CDR3 nucleotides read TGTGCCATCAGTGAGTCATCGGCGGGAGATAGTGAGCAGTTCTTC. Translated: CAISESSAGDSEQFF.